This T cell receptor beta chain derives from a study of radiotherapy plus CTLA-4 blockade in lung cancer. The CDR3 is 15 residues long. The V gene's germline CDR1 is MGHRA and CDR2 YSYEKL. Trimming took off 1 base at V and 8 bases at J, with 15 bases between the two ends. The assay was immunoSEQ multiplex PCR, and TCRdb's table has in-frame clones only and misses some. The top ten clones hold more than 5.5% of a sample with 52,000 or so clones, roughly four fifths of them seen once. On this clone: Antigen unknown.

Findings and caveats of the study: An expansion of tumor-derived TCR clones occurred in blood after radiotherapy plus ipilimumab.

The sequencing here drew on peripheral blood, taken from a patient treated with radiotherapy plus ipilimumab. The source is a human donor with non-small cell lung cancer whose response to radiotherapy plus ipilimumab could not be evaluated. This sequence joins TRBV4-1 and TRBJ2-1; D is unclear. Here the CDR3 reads CASSQAKTSVYEQFF. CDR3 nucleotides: TGCGCCAGCAGCCAAGCGAAAACCTCGGTTTATGAGCAGTTCTTC.